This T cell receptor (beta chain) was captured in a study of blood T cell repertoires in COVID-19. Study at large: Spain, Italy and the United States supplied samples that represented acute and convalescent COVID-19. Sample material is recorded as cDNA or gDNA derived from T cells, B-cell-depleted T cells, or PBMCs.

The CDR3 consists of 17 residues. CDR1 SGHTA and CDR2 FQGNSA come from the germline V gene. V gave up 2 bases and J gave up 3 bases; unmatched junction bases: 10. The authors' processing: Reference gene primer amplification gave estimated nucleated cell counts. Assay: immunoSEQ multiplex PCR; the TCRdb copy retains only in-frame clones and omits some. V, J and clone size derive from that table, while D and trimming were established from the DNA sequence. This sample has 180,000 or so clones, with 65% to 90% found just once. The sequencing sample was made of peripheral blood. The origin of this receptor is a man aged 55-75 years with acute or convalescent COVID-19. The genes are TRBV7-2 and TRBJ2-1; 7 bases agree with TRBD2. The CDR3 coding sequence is TGTGCCAGCAGCTTACGCGGGCGGACTAGTTTCTACAATGAGCAGTTCTTC. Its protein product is CASSLRGRTSFYNEQFF.